The 16 T cell receptor beta chains below come from one sample, sequenced in a study of blood T cell repertoires in COVID-19 (dated by TCRdb to the early 2020s). The receptor library was made with the immunoSEQ multiplex PCR assay. The table comes from immuneACCESS by way of TCRdb, which keeps in-frame sequences with V and J called. Part of the clones is missing from these tables; in studies checked, under half for an unresolved V gene and the rest for unknown reasons. Present in this sample are over 75,000 clones, around 93% of which were seen just once. The ten most abundant clones make up around 2.3% of the sample. Sequencing was done on a sample of peripheral blood. These receptors were collected from a human donor with active COVID-19. The donor label of this sample is uncertain.

This chain connects TRBV2 to TRBJ1-2; 8 bases agree with TRBD1. Germline assignment: CDR1 SNHLY and CDR2 FYNNEI. Trimming took 4 bases from V and 4 from J; bases not matched to a gene: 5. This CDR3 comprises 14 residues. The DNA for the CDR3 is TGTGCCAGCAGTGCTACAGGGGGTACCTATGGCTACACCTTC. Translation gives CASSATGGTYGYTF.

The chain joins TRBV6-5 to TRBJ1-1, with D tentatively TRBD1 (5 bases). The ends were cut back, 3 bases at V and 4 bases at J, with 9 bases in the middle. This CDR3 has 13 amino acids. The germline gives CDR1 MNHEY, CDR2 SVGAGI. In DNA form, the CDR3 reads TGTGCCAGCAGTTATACCGGGGGCACTGAAGCTTTCTTT. This codes for CASSYTGGTEAFF.

V gene TRBV3-1 (or the pseudogene TRBV3-2) combines with J gene TRBJ2-5; D perhaps matches TRBD2 (5 bases). V gave up 1 base and J gave up 4 bases, with 16 bases separating them. Germline V lookup: CDR1 LGHDT, CDR2 YNNKEL (reference sequence). The CDR3 consists of 16 residues. CDR3 in DNA: TGTGCCAGCAGCCAAGGAGGGATCGGCGGTATAGAGACCCAGTACTTC. Its protein is CASSQGGIGGIETQYF.

The rearrangement links TRBV3-1 (or the pseudogene TRBV3-2) to TRBJ1-4; D might be TRBD1 (5 bases). V shed 7 bases and J shed 0 bases, with 12 bases lying between them. The CDR3 length is 15 residues. CDR1 is LGHDT and CDR2 is YNNKEL in the germline V gene (reference sequence). This chain's CDR3 is CASTRRGTTNEKLFF. The CDR3 DNA reads TGTGCCAGCACCCGTAGGGGAACAACTAATGAAAAACTGTTTTTT.

The J gene is TRBJ1-1, the V gene TRBV11-2; TRBD1 might be the D (5 bases). CDR1 and CDR2 (germline): SGHAT, FQNNGV. V was trimmed by 3 bases and J by 0 bases, leaving 11 bases between them. The CDR3 has 15 amino acids. CDR3 DNA: TGTGCCAGCAGCTTTTCAGGGTACATGAACACTGAAGCTTTCTTT. Its translation is CASSFSGYMNTEAFF.

About this clone itself: A junction end diverges from the germline sequence, so it may reflect a read error. The gene calls are TRBV28 and TRBJ2-7, with D maybe TRBD2 (6 bases). The CDR3 has 13 residues. Per the germline V gene, CDR1 is MDHEN and CDR2 is SYDVKM. The CDR3 coding sequence is TGCTTAGTCATTGGGGGGTTGGGCTACGAGCAGTACTTC. This translates into CLVIGGLGYEQYF.

The chain employs TRBV6-2 or TRBV6-3 and TRBJ2-2; D perhaps matches TRBD2 (7 bases). V dropped 4 bases and J dropped 0 bases, with 12 bases sitting between them. Germline lookup yields CDR1 MNHEY and CDR2 SVGEGT. The CDR3 consists of 16 residues. The CDR3 reads CASSSRGGANTGELFF. The CDR3 DNA sequence: TGTGCCAGCAGTTCCCGCGGGGGCGCGAACACCGGGGAGCTGTTTTTT.

The chain recombines TRBV7-2 with TRBJ2-3, with D possibly being TRBD2 (6 bases). Trimming took 5 bases from V and 5 from J, leaving 20 bases between them. Germline assignment: CDR1 SGHTA and CDR2 FQGNSA. CDR3 length: 16 residues. The CDR3: CASSLIPSVVGDTQYF. In nucleotides, the CDR3 is TGTGCCAGCAGCCTTATTCCTAGCGTTGTAGGAGATACGCAGTATTTT.

The chain has TRBV24-1 and TRBJ2-7; TRBD1 aligns across 8 bases. The CDR3 is 17 residues long. Germline lookup yields CDR1 KGHDR and CDR2 SFDVKD. V trimming: 3 bases; J trimming: 5 bases; junction bases outside the gene matches: 14. In DNA form, the CDR3 reads TGTGCCACCAGTGATGTTAACAGGGGGACCTCCTTCCACGAGCAGTACTTC. Its protein is CATSDVNRGTSFHEQYF.

The V gene is TRBV5-6, the J gene TRBJ1-2; D call uncertain. This CDR3 region has 13 residues. Germline V CDR1 and CDR2: SGHDT, YYEEEE. V dropped 6 bases and J dropped 5 bases, with 14 bases sitting between them. CDR3 nucleotides: TGTGCCAGCACCCCCAGCCGGGAGTATGGCTACACCTTC. This sequence encodes CASTPSREYGYTF.

The gene calls are TRBV27 and TRBJ1-2; unclear D gene. Trimming removed 2 bases from V and 8 bases from J, with 18 bases in between. CDR1 and CDR2 (germline): MNHEY, SMNVEV (reference sequence). The CDR3 is 15 residues long. The CDR3 sequence: CASSLVAPSVSGYTF. CDR3 nucleotides: TGTGCCAGCAGTTTAGTAGCTCCCTCCGTCTCAGGCTACACCTTC.

The J gene is TRBJ1-2, the V gene TRBV5-1; D uncertain. The CDR3 covers 14 residues. Germline lookup yields CDR1 SGHRS and CDR2 YFSETQ. V was cut by 0 bases and J by 2 bases, with 8 bases left in between. CDR3 sequence reads: CASSLVPGNYGYTF. CDR3 in DNA: TGCGCCAGCAGCTTGGTTCCGGGGAACTATGGCTACACCTTC.

The chain joins TRBV6-5 to TRBJ2-3, with D possibly matching TRBD1 (5 bases). The CDR3 is 14 amino acids. Germline values: CDR1 MNHEY, CDR2 SVGAGI. Trimming stripped 7 bases from V and 3 bases from J, with 14 bases between. The CDR3 protein is CASNMQGRTDTQYF. CDR3 in DNA: TGTGCCAGCAACATGCAGGGTCGGACAGATACGCAGTATTTT.

The chain couples TRBV10-3 to TRBJ2-5, with 11 positions matching TRBD2. Germline assignment: CDR1 ENHRY and CDR2 SYGVKD. CDR3 length: 16 residues. The V gene end was trimmed by 2 bases and the J gene end by 2 bases; junction bases not matched to a gene: 4. CDR3 in DNA: TGTGCCATCAGTGAGACTAGCGGGGGTGGTCAAGAGACCCAGTACTTC. Its translation: CAISETSGGGQETQYF.

The CDR3 nucleotides are TGTGCCAGCAGCTCGGGACAGGGAGGCTACTATGGCTACACCTTC. Translating gives CASSSGQGGYYGYTF. The V and J genes are TRBV9 and TRBJ1-2; 9 nucleotides line up with TRBD1. CDR3 length equals 15 residues. J lost 3 bases, V lost 4 bases, and 7 bases had no gene match. Germline CDR1 reads SGDLS; CDR2 reads YYNGEE.

This chain links TRBV7-2 with TRBJ2-3; 12 bases are shared with TRBD2. CDR3 length: 16 residues. The V gene end was trimmed by 4 bases and the J gene end by 6 bases; junction bases not matched to a gene: 8. Germline-derived CDR1 and CDR2 are SGHTA and FQGNSA. Here the CDR3 DNA reads TGTGCCAGCAGCTCTAGCGGGGGGGCCCCGACGGATACGCAGTATTTT. It encodes CASSSSGGAPTDTQYF.